A single sample gave rise to the 17 T cell receptor beta chains below, sequenced in a study of technical replicates of blood from several donors. Some clones are missing from TCRdb's copy, which holds only in-frame ones; the method was immunoSEQ multiplex PCR. The profile shows around 80,000 clones, approximately 96% of them singletons. Specimen: T cells isolated from PBMCs. Receptors originate from a human donor in good health.

V usage is TRBV7-3 and J usage is TRBJ2-5; the D gene is possibly TRBD2 (6 bases). The CDR3 is made up of 13 amino acids. V gave up 5 bases and J gave up 7 bases, with 14 bases separating them. Germline V gene lookup returns CDR1 SGHTA and CDR2 FQGTGA. The CDR3 DNA reads as TGTGCCAGCAGCCGGGGGACCGCGGGGACCCAGTACTTC. Encoded protein: CASSRGTAGTQYF. The full variable domain, completed using reference TRBV7-3 and TRBJ2-5, is GAGVSQTPSNKVTEKGKYVELRCDPISGHTALYWYRQSLGQGPEFLIYFQGTGAADDSGLPNDRFFAVRPEGSVSTLKIQRTERGDSAVYLCASSRGTAGTQYFGPGTRLLVL.

This chain uses TRBV11-2 with TRBJ2-5, with D perhaps matching TRBD1 (7 bases). CDR1 is SGHAT, CDR2 FQNNGV, per germline. Trimming took 5 bases from V and 5 from J, leaving 18 bases between them. This CDR3 spans 15 amino acids. CDR3 loop: CASSNRGLGGETQYF. The CDR3 DNA is TGTGCCAGCAGCAACAGGGGACTGGGCGGGGAGACCCAGTACTTC.

This clone showed up just a few times. The genes are TRBV28 and TRBJ1-1; no definite D call. V lost 6 bases and J lost 2, with 10 bases in between. CDR1 and CDR2 (germline): MDHEN, SYDVKM. This CDR3 comprises 13 residues. The CDR3 DNA follows: TGTGCCAGCAGAAATGCGGTTAACACTGAAGCTTTCTTT. Translation: CASRNAVNTEAFF.

A note on this clone: Other DNA sequences in the same sample also yield this CDR3. The chain has TRBV30 and TRBJ2-3; tentative D call: TRBD1 (5 bases). The ends were cut back, 5 bases at V and 5 bases at J, with 8 bases in the middle. The length of the CDR3 is 11 residues. Per germline, CDR1 GTSNPN and CDR2 SVGIG (reference sequence). CDR3 region: CAWGTGDTQYF. The CDR3 DNA reads TGTGCCTGGGGAACAGGAGATACGCAGTATTTT.

The rearrangement uses TRBV5-6 and TRBJ2-5, with D tentatively TRBD2 (6 bases). The CDR3 consists of 17 residues. Trimming pared 1 base from V and 0 bases from J, leaving 16 bases between. CDR1 is SGHDT, CDR2 YYEEEE, per germline. This chain's CDR3 is CASSLYQGGGYQETQYF. The CDR3, as DNA: TGTGCCAGCAGCTTGTATCAGGGTGGAGGGTACCAAGAGACCCAGTACTTC.

The chain joins TRBV9 to TRBJ1-1; D is unresolved. The V gene lost 0 bases and the J gene lost 6 bases, with 9 bases spanning the gap. The V gene's germline CDR1 is SGDLS and CDR2 YYNGEE. The CDR3 length is 13 residues. Here the CDR3 reads CASSVGGFSEAFF. The CDR3 nucleotides read TGTGCCAGCAGCGTAGGAGGGTTCTCTGAAGCTTTCTTT.

This chain uses TRBV2 with TRBJ2-1, with 8 bases identical to TRBD2. The length of the CDR3 is 16 residues. CDR1 and CDR2 (germline): SNHLY, FYNNEI. V trimming: 4 bases; J trimming: 5 bases; junction bases outside the gene matches: 10. The CDR3 loop is CASSVYSGKNNNEQFF. As DNA, the CDR3 is TGTGCCAGCAGTGTATATAGCGGGAAGAATAACAATGAGCAGTTCTTC. Filled out from reference TRBV2 and TRBJ2-1, the complete variable domain reads EPEVTQTPSHQVTQMGQEVILRCVPISNHLYFYWYRQILGQKVEFLVSFYNNEISEKSEIFDDQFSVERPDGSNFTLKIRSTKLEDSAMYFCASSVYSGKNNNEQFFGPGTRLTVL.

The gene calls are TRBV11-3 and TRBJ2-5; 11 bases are a match to TRBD1. V was clipped by 5 bases and J by 5 bases; unmatched bases: 7. The CDR3 has 15 amino acids. The germline gives CDR1 SGHNT, CDR2 YENEEA. The CDR3: CASSARTGGGETQYF. CDR3 DNA: TGTGCCAGCAGCGCCCGGACAGGGGGCGGGGAGACCCAGTACTTC.

The V call is TRBV5-1, the J call TRBJ2-1; 16 nucleotides align to TRBD2. The CDR3 totals 21 residues. Trimming cost V 0 bases and J 7 bases; bases outside gene matches: 16. CDR1 and CDR2 from the germline V gene are SGHRS and YFSETQ. The CDR3 DNA sequence: TGCGCCAGCAGCTTGGCTTTCGGGACTAGCGGGAGGGGGACTTATAGGAATGAGCAGTTCTTC. Amino acid sequence: CASSLAFGTSGRGTYRNEQFF.

V usage is TRBV27 and J usage is TRBJ1-5, with a weak D call TRBD1 (6 bases). Trimming shortened V by 6 bases and J by 0 bases, and 9 bases separated the two germline ends. The CDR3 length is 14 residues. Germline-derived CDR1 and CDR2 are MNHEY and SMNVEV (reference sequence). The CDR3 nucleotides read TGTGCCAGCAGCCTGACAGGTAGCAATCAGCCCCAGCATTTT. It is translated as CASSLTGSNQPQHF.

J is TRBJ2-4 and V is TRBV4-1; D perhaps matches TRBD1 (6 bases). The V and J ends lost 0 bases and 9 bases respectively, with 21 bases between them. CDR3 size: 17 residues. CDR1 and CDR2 from the germline V gene are MGHRA and YSYEKL. CDR3 in amino acids: CASSQDKGGGKDGIQYF. The DNA for the CDR3 is TGCGCCAGCAGCCAAGATAAAGGGGGTGGGAAGGATGGCATTCAGTACTTC.

The chain joins TRBV5-4 to TRBJ2-7; the match to TRBD2 covers 11 bases. Germline lookup yields CDR1 SGHNT and CDR2 YYREEE (reference sequence). The CDR3 runs 15 residues. V lost 2 bases and J lost 4; bases outside the gene matches: 5. For the CDR3, the DNA is TGTGCCAGCAGCTTAGAGACTAGCGGGGTGTACGAGCAGTACTTC. It translates to CASSLETSGVYEQYF.

This clone appeared once. The chain links TRBV6-1 to TRBJ1-4; 7 nucleotides line up with TRBD1. The CDR3 is 15 residues long. The V and J ends lost 6 bases and 4 bases, in that order; junction bases with no gene match: 8. CDR1 is MNHNS, CDR2 SASEGT, per germline. CDR3 coding DNA: TGTGCCAGCAGGGTGACAGGGCATGATAATGAAAAACTGTTTTTT. This sequence encodes CASRVTGHDNEKLFF.

The chain combines TRBV11-3 with TRBJ2-1; D is perhaps TRBD2 (5 bases). From germline, CDR1 is SGHNT and CDR2 YENEEA. Trimming cost V 5 bases and J 6 bases, with 17 bases left between them. This CDR3 is 15 amino acids long. CDR3 loop: CASSLDRESSNEQFF. For the CDR3, the DNA is TGTGCCAGCAGCCTCGATAGGGAGAGCTCCAATGAGCAGTTCTTC. Based on the CDR3 plus reference TRBV11-3 and TRBJ2-1, the full variable domain is EAGVVQSPRYKIIEKKQPVAFWCNPISGHNTLYWYLQNLGQGPELLIRYENEEAVDDSQLPKDRFSAERLKGVDSTLKIQPAELGDSAVYLCASSLDRESSNEQFFGPGTRLTVL.

This chain uses TRBV6-5 with TRBJ1-3, with D perhaps matching TRBD1 (6 bases). Germline CDR1 MNHEY, CDR2 SVGAGI. Trimming took off 4 bases at V and 4 bases at J, with 11 bases between the two ends. CDR3 length equals 14 residues. The CDR3 DNA reads TGTGCCAGCAGTTTAGTACAGGGCGGAAACACCATATATTTT. Amino acid sequence: CASSLVQGGNTIYF.

The rearrangement joins TRBV25-1 to TRBJ2-1; 9 bases fit TRBD1. The J segment lost 3 bases and the V segment lost 1 base, leaving 4 bases of the junction unmatched. In germline, CDR1 is MGHDK, CDR2 SYGVNS. The CDR3 length is 16 residues. CDR3 amino acids: CASSESGTGIYNEQFF. The CDR3 DNA follows: TGTGCCAGCAGTGAATCCGGGACAGGGATCTACAATGAGCAGTTCTTC.

The chain is built from TRBV2 and TRBJ2-3; 10 bases are a match to TRBD2. With V trimmed by 7 bases and J by 5 bases, 9 bases remained unmatched. Germline CDR1 and CDR2: SNHLY and FYNNEI. This CDR3 comprises 15 residues. The DNA for the CDR3 is TGTGCCAGCAAACCTAGCGGGAGCCGGGGAGATACGCAGTATTTT. Translated: CASKPSGSRGDTQYF.